This T cell receptor (beta chain) was documented in a study of shared clonotypes between healthy human individuals. Study results and caveats: Relative to clonotypes present in all four donors, those not shared had lower generation probabilities. Of the naive CD4 clonotypes, about 5% were shared across several donors. What rarefaction showed was incomplete sorted-subset sequencing despite large depth.

As defined, naive CD8 cells were CD45RO-negative and positively selected for CCR7, with terminally differentiated effector memory CD45RA+ cells excluded. This table comes from immunoSEQ multiplex PCR, and its TCRdb copy is limited to in-frame clones, with some not included. Of 760,000 or so clones detected, around 96% appear once; the ten largest clones hold less than 0.3%. The CDR3 has 15 residues. V lost 0 bases and J lost 10, with 16 bases in between. The germline V gene encodes CDR1 LGHNA and CDR2 YNFKEQ. Worth noting for this clone: Its antigen is unknown.

Sequencing was done on a sample of naive CD8+ T cells sorted from blood. The chain recombines TRBV4-2 with TRBJ2-1; possible D gene TRBD1, 6 bases. The clonotype was recovered from a man under 40 in good health. CDR3 nucleotide sequence: TGTGCCAGCAGCCAAGATTTAGGACAGTCGCGGGAGCAGTTCTTC. It codes for CASSQDLGQSREQFF.